This TCR beta chain was captured in a study of regulatory T cells in long-lasting Graves disease. CDR1 is MDHEN and CDR2 is SYDVKM in the germline V gene. The CDR3 is 13 amino acids. V dropped 6 bases and J dropped 4 bases, with 10 bases sitting between them. Libraries of TCR beta came from iRepertoire HTBI primers plus Arm-PCR of CDR3 regions. One entry per CDR3 protein results from TCRdb running MiXCR on the multiplex PCR reads. The repertoire has 350,000 to 450,000 distinct CDR3 sequences, approximately 15% of them found once; the top ten carry 25% to 30%. Time point specified: newly diagnosed GD, antithyroid drugs for less than 3 months. PBMCs provided the RNA from which the TCR library was made. This clonotype was found many times. These data were also filed under a second study, of T cells in Graves' hyperthyroidism and ophthalmopathy.

This specimen was peripheral blood mononuclear cells (PBMCs), taken at new diagnosis, from a patient treated with antithyroid drugs. This sequence joins TRBV28 and TRBJ1-5; D is ambiguous. The sequence was obtained from a man between 35 and 55 years old with Graves disease. CDR3 protein: CASRLYGNQPQHF. The CDR3 coding sequence is TGTGCCAGCAGGCTCTACGGGAATCAGCCCCAGCATTTT.